The entry below gives a single T cell receptor (beta chain) sequence along with its context. Sequencing was performed with immunoSEQ multiplex PCR; in TCRdb, only in-frame clones are kept and a portion is missing. Altogether about 80,000 clones are present, 90% to 95% being singletons, with the ten largest covering under 0.4%. CDR3 length equals 13 residues. Germline-derived CDR1 and CDR2 are LNHDA and SQIVND (reference sequence). J lost 5 bases, V lost 5 bases, and 5 bases had no gene match. The data derive from a study of technical replicates of blood from a handful of donors. The sequenced material came from T cells isolated from PBMCs. The V and J genes are TRBV19 and TRBJ1-1, with 7 nucleotides matching TRBD1. This sequence was found in a human donor in good health. The CDR3, as DNA: TGTGCCAGTAGTGTGCACAGGGGTACTGAAGCTTTCTTT. This codes for CASSVHRGTEAFF.